The 11 T cell receptor beta chains listed next were all sequenced from one sample in a study of T-cell reconstitution after alpha-beta-depleted transplantation in children. Preparing the TCRbeta library involved the use of unique molecular identifiers. Using its own MiXCR run on the PCR reads, TCRdb lists one record per CDR3 protein. This table holds approximately 520,000 distinct CDR3 sequences, roughly an eighth found once. The material was PBMCs, mostly from graft donor cells, obtained 180 days after TCRalphabeta/CD19-depleted stem cell transplant. These receptors all stem from a female patient between 2 and 15 years old who had a stem cell transplant for aplastic anemia, so the T cells may come from the graft donor.

This clonotype came up many times. This chain links TRBV3-1 with TRBJ2-1, with 11 bases fitting TRBD2. This CDR3 spans 16 amino acids. Trimming removed 0 bases from V and 9 bases from J; junction bases left unmatched: 7. In germline, CDR1 is LGHDT, CDR2 YNNKEL (reference sequence). Written as DNA, the CDR3 is TGTGCCAGCAGCCAAGATTTGGTAGCGGGAGGGATTGAGCAGTTCTTC. This gives the protein CASSQDLVAGGIEQFF.

This clonotype was counted between two and nine times. This chain uses TRBV10-3 with TRBJ2-7; D unresolved. Between the trimmed V and J ends, which lost 8 bases and 3 bases, there was a span of 11 bases. Germline V gene data show CDR1 as ENHRY and CDR2 as SYGVKD. The CDR3 contains 12 residues. CDR3 loop: CAIGAPDYEQYF. The CDR3, as DNA: TGTGCCATCGGTGCACCAGACTACGAGCAGTACTTC.

This clonotype was counted only a few times. CDR3 sequence: CSVGRLIKAGTEAFF. The CDR3, as DNA: TGCAGCGTTGGTAGATTAATTAAGGCAGGCACTGAAGCTTTCTTT. The chain links TRBV29-1 to TRBJ1-1; no firm D call. The CDR3 length is 15 residues. Between the trimmed V and J ends, which lost 4 bases and 4 bases, there was a span of 19 bases. Germline loops: CDR1 SQVTM, CDR2 ANQGSEA.

This clonotype has a handful of counts. The V gene is TRBV29-1, the J gene TRBJ2-3; 7 bases are a match to TRBD1. The V gene end was trimmed by 4 bases and the J gene end by 6 bases; junction bases not matched to a gene: 7. The CDR3 contains 13 residues. Germline assignment: CDR1 SQVTM and CDR2 ANQGSEA. The CDR3 here is CSVVGTAEDTQYF. The DNA for the CDR3 is TGCAGCGTTGTAGGGACAGCGGAGGATACGCAGTATTTT.

The chain is built from TRBV24-1 and TRBJ2-1; the match to TRBD2 covers 12 bases. Germline V CDR1 and CDR2: KGHDR, SFDVKD. V lost 3 bases to trimming and J lost 3 bases; unmatched junction nucleotides: 8. The CDR3 spans 18 residues. The CDR3 sequence is CATSDPRPSGRDYNEQFF. Here the CDR3 DNA reads TGTGCCACCAGTGATCCCCGACCTAGCGGGAGGGACTACAATGAGCAGTTCTTC.

The sample holds a few counts of this clonotype. V usage is TRBV20-1 and J usage is TRBJ1-5, with 7 bases fitting TRBD1. This CDR3 region has 17 residues. V lost 1 base and J lost 1; bases outside the gene matches: 10. Germline V gives CDR1 DFQATT, CDR2 SNEGSKA (reference sequence). CDR3 residues: CSARGELGGGSNQPQHF. CDR3 DNA: TGCAGTGCTAGAGGCGAGTTAGGGGGCGGCAGCAATCAGCCCCAGCATTTT.

This clonotype occurred a few times. This sequence joins TRBV9 and TRBJ2-1, with 7 bases lining up with TRBD2. Germline V lookup: CDR1 SGDLS, CDR2 YYNGEE. The CDR3 totals 17 residues. V lost 2 bases to trimming and J lost 3 bases; unmatched junction nucleotides: 11. Here the CDR3 DNA reads TGTGCCAGCAGCGTGTACCCGAGCGGGGCCGGCTACAATGAGCAGTTCTTC. It translates to CASSVYPSGAGYNEQFF.

This chain uses TRBV12-3 or TRBV12-4 with TRBJ1-2; D might be TRBD1 (5 bases). CDR3 length equals 11 residues. V was pared by 5 bases and J by 8 bases, with 9 bases between. CDR3 DNA: TGTGCCAGCAGTACTGGGGGAGGCTACACCTTC. Amino acid sequence: CASSTGGGYTF.

This clonotype was counted between two and nine times. The genes are TRBV28 and TRBJ1-5; TRBD1 might be the D (5 bases). This CDR3 has 17 residues. The V end lost 4 bases, the J end lost 0 bases, and 16 bases lay between the germline ends. The germline CDR1 and CDR2 sequences are MDHEN and SYDVKM. In nucleotides, the CDR3 is TGTGCCAGCAGTTCCCAAGGAGGGGTTTATAGCAATCAGCCCCAGCATTTT. It yields the protein CASSSQGGVYSNQPQHF.

This clonotype was picked up a small number of times. The chain joins TRBV7-8 to TRBJ2-1; TRBD2 matches 8 bases. V lost 1 base and J lost 1; bases outside the gene matches: 9. There are 18 residues in the CDR3. Germline values: CDR1 SGHVS, CDR2 FQNEAQ. The CDR3 coding sequence is TGTGCCAGCAGCTTAGTGATTTGGCTAGCGGGTTCCTACAATGAGCAGTTCTTC. It encodes CASSLVIWLAGSYNEQFF. The whole variable domain, remainder taken from reference TRBV7-8 and TRBJ2-1, is GAGVSQSPRYKVAKRGQDVALRCDPISGHVSLFWYQQALGQGPEFLTYFQNEAQLDKSGLPSDRFFAERPEGSVSTLKIQRTQQEDSAVYLCASSLVIWLAGSYNEQFFGPGTRLTVL.

The J gene is TRBJ1-4, the V gene TRBV20-1, with D unresolved. Per the germline V gene, CDR1 is DFQATT and CDR2 is SNEGSKA (reference sequence). The CDR3 loop spans 15 amino acids. V lost 5 bases, J lost 4 bases, and 17 bases lay in between. CDR3 region: CSAGARLTHNEKLFF. The CDR3 DNA sequence: TGCAGTGCTGGAGCCAGGCTGACCCATAATGAAAAACTGTTTTTT.